The text below deals with one T cell receptor (beta chain). Its antigen specificity is not known. It has no much larger one-base neighbor in the sample; base qualities were not kept. This specimen comes from a study of T cells in Graves' hyperthyroidism and ophthalmopathy (dated by TCRdb to the late 2010s). About the investigation overall: Peripheral blood samples were taken at the time of initial diagnosis, prior to any treatment. TCR V-J signatures able to tell the groups apart were searched for in a discovery cohort of 100 or so patients, of whom approximately 40 had Graves' ophthalmopathy and under 65 had stable Graves' hyperthyroidism. Whether ophthalmopathy could be predicted prospectively was tested in an independent validation cohort made up of about 20 hyperthyroidism patients plus 17 patients who later progressed to ophthalmopathy. The 100 discovery patients were divided at random into training and test sets in a 7:3 ratio. The study also compared thyroid tissue and blood T-cell repertoires from several Graves' hyperthyroidism patients. Once sampling was done, hyperthyroidism patients were given methimazole at a starting dose of 30 mg daily, whereas ophthalmopathy patients were given high-dose intravenous methylprednisolone. The paper reports TCR Vbeta CDR3 sequencing of some 140 peripheral blood samples: around 45 ophthalmopathy, fewer than 85 hyperthyroidism and around 17 progressor patients. What the study reported, not specific to this receptor: Most expanded thyroid clonotypes (frequency above 0.001) were also detected in blood, a finding suggesting that blood repertoires may reflect thyroid immune responses. A model built on a 13 V-J signature distinguished ophthalmopathy from stable hyperthyroidism, reaching 85% to 90% sensitivity and about 81% specificity in cross-validation and 80%/75% in testing. In validation, the model predicted progression to ophthalmopathy with 55% to 71% sensitivity and about 73% specificity, a median of 6.5 months before onset. No statistical method was used to set the sample size in advance, and investigators knew the group allocation.

A patient counted as having stable Graves' hyperthyroidism if no progression to ophthalmopathy occurred over 18 months of follow-up. Hyperthyroidism patients were newly diagnosed, had a disease duration of under 2 months, and were aged 18 to 65 years. Exclusion was applied to patients with uncontrolled infections, other autoimmune diseases, pregnancy or lactation. Clinical symptoms, serum thyroxine and TRAb, thyroid ultrasound, and orbital computed tomography formed the basis for the diagnoses. Ficoll-Paque density gradient centrifugation was used to isolate PBMCs from 8.5 to 10 ml of fresh peripheral blood. Trizol reagent was used to extract total RNA, and RNA quality was then checked on an Agilent 2100 Bioanalyzer. From the cysteine up to the phenylalanine, the CDR3 has a length of 14 residues. CDR3 DNA is the only sequence kept; it has 42 bases, read in frame from the first base. The V end loses 7 bases and the J end loses 0 bases, and a stretch of 13 bases separates them. The CDR1 and CDR2 encoded by the germline V gene (reference sequence) are LNHDA and SQIVND.

The TCR beta CDR3 regions were amplified from the RNA transcripts. For the first round of RT-PCR on the TCR CDR3, the HTBI primer set was used together with the Qiagen OneStep RT-PCR kit. Libraries were constructed in a second round of multiplex PCR, after which size selection and purification were performed. Libraries were sequenced paired-end with 100 bp reads on an Illumina HiSeq2000. The authors processed their data as follows. SOAPnuke was used to process the raw data, with reads discarded if the reads contained adapters or uncalled bases, had a mean Phred below 15, or lacked an exact constant-primer or identifier match. High-quality paired reads were merged with COPE v1.2.5, and unique nucleotide sequences were defined as clonotypes. MiTCR v1.1 was used to align the clonotypes against IMGT TRBV, TRBD and TRBJ reference segments. The analysis was restricted to V-J combinations with a frequency above 0.0001, which together covered about 99% of the repertoires. A TCS score was defined as the ratio of F50 (clonal expansion) to E x V (chaos), with BLOSUM62-based TCRdist applied between CDR3 peptides within each V-J. Welch's t-statistics and random forest reduced around 520 V-J features to fewer than 15, which were used in a naive Bayes classifier (R e1071). The public reads were reprocessed in TCRdb via fastp at Q25 and MiXCR, keeping in-frame beta chains. When rows share a CDR3 protein, they turn into one entry using the most common DNA and genes. The V and J calls, along with clone size, are taken from TCRdb and not from the paper's own processing. The sample table shows under 300,000 distinct CDR3 sequences, and approximately 14% are seen once. In total, the top ten clones hold 7% to 9% of the sample.

The specimen was blood. The chain employs TRBV19 and TRBJ2-7, with an unclear D gene assignment. The TCR comes from a woman between 40 and 55 years old with Graves' hyperthyroidism. Here is the DNA: TGTGCCAGTACCCGGACGGATTTCTCCTACGAGCAGTACTTC. This translates into CASTRTDFSYEQYF.